This T cell receptor (beta chain) was sequenced in a study of T cell changes during pregnancy in multiple sclerosis. Here immunoSEQ multiplex PCR was the method, and the copy in TCRdb shows in-frame clones only, minus some. The sample holds about 32,000 clones; 75% to 95% are singletons and the top ten take approximately 3.6%. CDR3 size: 11 residues. V was pared by 11 bases and J by 3 bases, with 3 bases of the junction left unmatched. CDR1 is LNHNV, CDR2 YYDKDF, per germline (reference sequence). The receptor comes from a female donor in good health, enrolled as a control in a pregnancy study. The chain carries TRBV15 and TRBJ2-5; 7 bases are a match to TRBD2. Sequences were derived from CD8+ T cells from peripheral blood mononuclear cells, sampled in the second trimester of pregnancy. The CDR3 nucleotides read TGTGCCCCCCGGGGGGAAGAGACCCAGTACTTC. Protein sequence: CAPRGEETQYF.